This TCR beta chain is drawn from a study of CD8 T cells in ankylosing spondylitis. Study-wide findings and caveats: A motif in TCR beta, a set of about eight highly homologous variants, appeared characteristic of ankylosing spondylitis blood. Earlier reports found some motif variants in synovial fluid and blood in reactive arthritis. Matched ankylosing spondylitis synovial fluid reportedly showed significant enrichment of disease-linked clones.

This clonotype has a handful of counts. Its target is unknown. Germline V gives CDR1 DFQATT, CDR2 SNEGSKA (reference sequence). This CDR3 is built from 14 residues. The V gene lost 3 bases and the J gene lost 3 bases, with 12 bases spanning the gap. Quantitative 5'-RACE with molecular barcodes produced the TCR beta libraries. MiXCR, applied by TCRdb to the 5' RACE reads, yields one record per CDR3 protein. The sample yields about 350,000 distinct CDR3 sequences, approximately 20% seen once. The source is a male donor with ankylosing spondylitis or in good health (not recorded which). The sequenced sample was blood, either unsorted or a sorted T cell fraction (not recorded which). The chain uses TRBV20-1 and TRBJ1-5; weak D call: TRBD1 (5 bases). This CDR3 reads CSASGPGPNQPQHF. DNA of the CDR3: TGCAGTGCTAGTGGCCCAGGGCCCAATCAGCCCCAGCATTTT.